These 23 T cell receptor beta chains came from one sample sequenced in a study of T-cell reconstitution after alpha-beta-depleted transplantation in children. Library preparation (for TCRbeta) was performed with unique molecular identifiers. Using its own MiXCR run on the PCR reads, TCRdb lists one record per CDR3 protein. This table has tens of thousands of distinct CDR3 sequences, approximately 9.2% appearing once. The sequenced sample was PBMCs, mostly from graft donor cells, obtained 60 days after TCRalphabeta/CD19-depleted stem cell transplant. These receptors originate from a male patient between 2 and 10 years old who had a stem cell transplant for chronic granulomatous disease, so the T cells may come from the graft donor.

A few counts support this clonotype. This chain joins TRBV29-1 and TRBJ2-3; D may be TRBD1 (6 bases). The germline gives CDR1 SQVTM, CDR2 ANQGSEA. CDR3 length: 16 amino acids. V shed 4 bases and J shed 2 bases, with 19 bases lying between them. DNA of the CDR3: TGCAGCGTTGTGGGGGCAGTGGGATTCTCCACAGATACGCAGTATTTT. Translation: CSVVGAVGFSTDTQYF.

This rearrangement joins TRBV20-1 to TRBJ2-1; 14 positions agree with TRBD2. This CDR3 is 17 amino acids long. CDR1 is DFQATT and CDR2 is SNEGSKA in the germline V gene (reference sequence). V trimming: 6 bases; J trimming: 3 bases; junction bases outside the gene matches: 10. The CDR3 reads CSASGTSGSYYYNEQFF. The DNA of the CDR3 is TGCAGTGCGTCCGGGACTAGCGGGAGTTACTACTACAATGAGCAGTTCTTC.

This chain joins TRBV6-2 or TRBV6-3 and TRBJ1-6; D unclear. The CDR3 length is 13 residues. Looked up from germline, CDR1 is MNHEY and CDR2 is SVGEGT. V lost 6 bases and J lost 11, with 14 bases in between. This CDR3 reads CASSPIRPAPLHF. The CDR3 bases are TGTGCCAGCAGCCCAATCCGGCCAGCACCCCTCCACTTT.

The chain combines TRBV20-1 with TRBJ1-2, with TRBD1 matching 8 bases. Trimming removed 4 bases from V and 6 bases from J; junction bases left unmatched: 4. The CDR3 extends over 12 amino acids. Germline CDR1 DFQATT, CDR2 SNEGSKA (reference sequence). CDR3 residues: CSATDRGHGYTF. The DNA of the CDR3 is TGCAGTGCTACTGACAGGGGACATGGCTACACCTTC.

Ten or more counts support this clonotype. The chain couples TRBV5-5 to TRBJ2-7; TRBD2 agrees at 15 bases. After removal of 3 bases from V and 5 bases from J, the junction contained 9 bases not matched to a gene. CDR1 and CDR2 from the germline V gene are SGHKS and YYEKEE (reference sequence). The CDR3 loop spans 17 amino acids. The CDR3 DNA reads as TGTGCCAGCAGCTACGGACTAGCGGGAGGGAAATCCAACGAGCAGTACTTC. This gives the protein CASSYGLAGGKSNEQYF.

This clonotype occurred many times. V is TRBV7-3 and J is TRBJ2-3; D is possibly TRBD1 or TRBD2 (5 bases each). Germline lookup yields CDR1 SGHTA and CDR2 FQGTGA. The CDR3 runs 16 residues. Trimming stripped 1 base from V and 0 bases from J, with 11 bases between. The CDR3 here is CASSLMGPGSTDTQYF. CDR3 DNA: TGTGCCAGCAGCTTAATGGGACCAGGTAGCACAGATACGCAGTATTTT.

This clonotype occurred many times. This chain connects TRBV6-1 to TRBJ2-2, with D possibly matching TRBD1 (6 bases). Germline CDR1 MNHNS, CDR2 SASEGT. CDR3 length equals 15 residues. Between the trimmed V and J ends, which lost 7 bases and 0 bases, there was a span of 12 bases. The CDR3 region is CASTRQVTNTGELFF. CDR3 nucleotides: TGTGCCAGCACCAGACAGGTTACGAACACCGGGGAGCTGTTTTTT.

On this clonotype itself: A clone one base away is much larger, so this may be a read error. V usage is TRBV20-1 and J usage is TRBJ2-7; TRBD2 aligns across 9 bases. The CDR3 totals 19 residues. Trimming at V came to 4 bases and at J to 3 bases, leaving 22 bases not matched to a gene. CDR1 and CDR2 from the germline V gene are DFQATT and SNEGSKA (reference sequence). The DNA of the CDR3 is TGCAGTGCTAAAGTGATAGGTAGCGGGAGAATATCAACCGACTACGAGCAGTACTTC. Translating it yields CSAKVIGSGRISTDYEQYF.

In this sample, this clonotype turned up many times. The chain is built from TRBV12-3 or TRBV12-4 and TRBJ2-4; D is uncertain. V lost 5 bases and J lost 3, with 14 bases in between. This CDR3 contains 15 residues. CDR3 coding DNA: TGTGCCAGCAGTCTAATTACAAATTTCAAAAACATTCAGTACTTC. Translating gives CASSLITNFKNIQYF.

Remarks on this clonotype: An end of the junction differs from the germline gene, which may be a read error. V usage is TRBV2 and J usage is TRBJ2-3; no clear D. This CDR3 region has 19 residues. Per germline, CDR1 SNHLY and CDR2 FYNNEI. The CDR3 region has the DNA TGTGCCTGCAGTTTTCAACAGTACGGTAATTGGGTCGGCACAGATACGCAGTATTTT. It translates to CACSFQQYGNWVGTDTQYF.

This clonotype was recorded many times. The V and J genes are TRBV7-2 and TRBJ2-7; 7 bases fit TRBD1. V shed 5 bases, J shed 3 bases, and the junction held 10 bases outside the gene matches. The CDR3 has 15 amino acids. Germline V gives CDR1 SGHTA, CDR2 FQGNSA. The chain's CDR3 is CASSPYLGTVYEQYF. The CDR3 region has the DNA TGTGCCAGCAGCCCATATCTCGGGACAGTCTACGAGCAGTACTTC. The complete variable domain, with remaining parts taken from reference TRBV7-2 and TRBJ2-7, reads GAGVSQSPSNKVTEKGKDVELRCDPISGHTALYWYRQSLGQGLEFLIYFQGNSAPDKSGLPSDRFSAERTGGSVSTLTIQRTQQEDSAVYLCASSPYLGTVYEQYFGPGTRLTVT.

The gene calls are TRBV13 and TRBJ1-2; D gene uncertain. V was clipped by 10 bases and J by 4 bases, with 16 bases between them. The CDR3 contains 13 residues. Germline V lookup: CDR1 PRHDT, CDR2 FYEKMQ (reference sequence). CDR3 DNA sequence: TGTGCCATGGGAACCAACCTCCTCTATGGCTACACCTTC. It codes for CAMGTNLLYGYTF.

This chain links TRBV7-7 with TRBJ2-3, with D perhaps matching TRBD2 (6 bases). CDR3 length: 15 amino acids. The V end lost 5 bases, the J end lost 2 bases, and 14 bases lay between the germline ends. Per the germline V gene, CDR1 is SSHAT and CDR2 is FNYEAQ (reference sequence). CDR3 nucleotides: TGTGCCAGCAGCCCCACTAGCAGCTACACAGATACGCAGTATTTT. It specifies CASSPTSSYTDTQYF.

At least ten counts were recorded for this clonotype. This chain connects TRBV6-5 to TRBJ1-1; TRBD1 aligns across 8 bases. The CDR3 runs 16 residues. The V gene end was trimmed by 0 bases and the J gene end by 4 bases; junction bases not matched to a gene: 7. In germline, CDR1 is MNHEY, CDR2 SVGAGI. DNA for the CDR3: TGTGCCAGCAGTTACTCATTCAAAACAGGGGGCACTGAAGCTTTCTTT. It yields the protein CASSYSFKTGGTEAFF.

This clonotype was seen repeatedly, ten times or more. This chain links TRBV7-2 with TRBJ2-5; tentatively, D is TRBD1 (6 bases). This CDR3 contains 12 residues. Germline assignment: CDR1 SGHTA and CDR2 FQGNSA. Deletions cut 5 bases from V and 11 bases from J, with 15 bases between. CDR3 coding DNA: TGTGCCAGCAGCCTAACATCTAGGGGGCAGTACTTC. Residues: CASSLTSRGQYF.

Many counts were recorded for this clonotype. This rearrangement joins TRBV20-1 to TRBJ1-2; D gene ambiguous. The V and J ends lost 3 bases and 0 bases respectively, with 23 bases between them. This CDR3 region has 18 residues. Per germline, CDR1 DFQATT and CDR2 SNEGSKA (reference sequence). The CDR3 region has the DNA TGCAGTGCTAGTCCCCTCTCCCTCGGTCGCGGACCTAACTATGGCTACACCTTC. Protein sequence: CSASPLSLGRGPNYGYTF.

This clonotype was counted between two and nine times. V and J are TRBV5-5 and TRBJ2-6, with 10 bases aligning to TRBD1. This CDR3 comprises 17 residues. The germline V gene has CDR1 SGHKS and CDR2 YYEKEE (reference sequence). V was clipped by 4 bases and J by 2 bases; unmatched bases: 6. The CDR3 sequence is CASSLRDRGPGANVLTF. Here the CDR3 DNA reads TGTGCCAGCAGCCTACGGGACAGGGGTCCTGGGGCCAACGTCCTGACTTTC. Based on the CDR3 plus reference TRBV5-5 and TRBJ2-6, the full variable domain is DAGVTQSPTHLIKTRGQQVTLRCSPISGHKSVSWYQQVLGQGPQFIFQYYEKEERGRGNFPDRFSARQFPNYSSELNVNALLLGDSALYLCASSLRDRGPGANVLTFGAGSRLTVL.

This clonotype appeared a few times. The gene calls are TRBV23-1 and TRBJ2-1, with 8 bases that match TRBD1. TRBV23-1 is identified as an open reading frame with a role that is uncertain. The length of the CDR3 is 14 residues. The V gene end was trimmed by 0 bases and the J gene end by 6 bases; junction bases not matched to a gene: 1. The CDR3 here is CASSQSGTGNEQFF. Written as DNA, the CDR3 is TGCGCCAGCAGTCAATCGGGGACAGGCAATGAGCAGTTCTTC.

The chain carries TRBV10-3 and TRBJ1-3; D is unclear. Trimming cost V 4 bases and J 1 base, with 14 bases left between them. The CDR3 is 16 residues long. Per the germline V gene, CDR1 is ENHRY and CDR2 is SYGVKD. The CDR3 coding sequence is TGTGCCATCAGTGGAGGCCCAACCCCTTCTGGAAACACCATATATTTT. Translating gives CAISGGPTPSGNTIYF.

The DNA for the CDR3 is TGTGCCATCAGCACGTCCCCTTCTAGCGGGGTCACAGATACGCAGTATTTT. Encoded protein: CAISTSPSSGVTDTQYF. This chain uses TRBV10-3 with TRBJ2-3, with TRBD2 matching over 9 bases. Germline V gene lookup returns CDR1 ENHRY and CDR2 SYGVKD. V lost 6 bases, J lost 2 bases, and 12 bases stayed unmatched. The CDR3 is 17 amino acids.

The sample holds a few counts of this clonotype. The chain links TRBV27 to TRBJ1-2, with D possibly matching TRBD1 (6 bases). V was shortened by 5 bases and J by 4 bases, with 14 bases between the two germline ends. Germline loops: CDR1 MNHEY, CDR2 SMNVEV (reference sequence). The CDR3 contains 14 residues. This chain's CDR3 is CASSASGTSYGYTF. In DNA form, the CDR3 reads TGTGCCAGCAGTGCCTCCGGGACAAGCTATGGCTACACCTTC.

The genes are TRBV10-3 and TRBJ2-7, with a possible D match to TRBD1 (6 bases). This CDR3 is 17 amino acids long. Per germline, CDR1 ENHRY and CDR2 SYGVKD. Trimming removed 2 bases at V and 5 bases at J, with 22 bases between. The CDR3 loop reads CAISEAGVGAKRDEQYF. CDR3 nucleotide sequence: TGTGCCATCAGTGAGGCAGGGGTGGGGGCCAAAAGGGACGAGCAGTACTTC.

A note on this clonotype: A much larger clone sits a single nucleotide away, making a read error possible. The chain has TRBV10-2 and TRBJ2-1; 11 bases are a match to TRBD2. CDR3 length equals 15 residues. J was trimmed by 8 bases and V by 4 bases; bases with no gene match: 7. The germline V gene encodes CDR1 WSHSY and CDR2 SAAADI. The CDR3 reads CASSGVAGGPDEQFF. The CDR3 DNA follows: TGCGCCAGCAGTGGGGTAGCGGGAGGGCCGGATGAGCAGTTCTTC.